Shown below are 17 T cell receptor beta chains from a single sample sequenced in a study of tumor and adjacent non-tumor tissue in lung cancer. The library came from three nested PCR rounds adapted from ARM-PCR protocols. Each CDR3 protein gets one entry after TCRdb re-called the multiplex PCR reads with MiXCR. The profile shows around 39,000 distinct CDR3 sequences, roughly 60% of them singletons. No cell sorting was done before RNA was extracted from the tissue. The normal lung tissue was taken more than 3 cm from the tumor edge. The material sequenced was distant non-tumor lung tissue. The origin of the receptors is a man between 45 and 60 years old with non-small cell lung cancer.

This clonotype came up a few times. The chain combines TRBV30 with TRBJ1-5; no clear D gene. Germline assignment: CDR1 GTSNPN and CDR2 SVGIG (reference sequence). Trimming removed 2 bases at V and 0 bases at J, with 5 bases between. CDR3 length equals 13 residues. CDR3: CAWSRDSNQPQHF. The CDR3 bases are TGTGCCTGGAGTAGGGATAGCAATCAGCCCCAGCATTTT.

At least ten counts were recorded for this clonotype. The J gene is TRBJ2-1, the V gene TRBV6-1, with D possibly TRBD1 on 7 matching bases. Germline V lookup: CDR1 MNHNS, CDR2 SASEGT. The CDR3 has 12 residues. V lost 5 bases to trimming and J lost 9 bases, with 11 bases between them. CDR3 protein: CASSLQGGEQFF. The CDR3 DNA reads as TGTGCCAGCAGTCTCCAGGGGGGTGAGCAGTTCTTC.

For this clonotype: It may be a read error: a sequence one base away is much more abundant. The chain has TRBV4-2 and TRBJ1-2; 7 positions match TRBD1. Germline trimming cut 0 bases from V and 4 bases from J; bases unmatched to any gene: 5. There are 15 residues in the CDR3. Germline values: CDR1 LGHNA, CDR2 YNFKEQ. CDR3 DNA sequence: TGTGCCAGCAGCCAAGATTGGGACAGAGTCTATGGCTACACCTTC. It specifies CASSQDWDRVYGYTF.

A note on this clonotype: This may be a read error: a much more frequent sequence differs by one nucleotide. The V call is TRBV6-5, the J call TRBJ2-3; TRBD2 aligns across 12 bases. The CDR3 has 14 amino acids. CDR1 and CDR2 from the germline V gene are MNHEY and SVGAGI. Unmatched junction bases numbered 6, after V lost 10 bases and J lost 4 bases. The CDR3 protein is CANRTSGTSDTQYF. DNA for the CDR3: TGTGCCAACAGGACTAGCGGGACGTCAGATACGCAGTATTTT.

The chain couples TRBV12-3 or TRBV12-4 to TRBJ1-5; no definite D call. Deletions cut 1 base from V and 11 bases from J, with 12 bases between. This CDR3 contains 13 residues. CDR3: CASSLVAAEAQHF. The CDR3 nucleotides are TGTGCCAGCAGTTTAGTAGCGGCGGAGGCCCAGCATTTT.

As regards this clonotype: The germline gene is not matched at one end of the junction; a read error may be the cause. V gene TRBV6-6 combines with J gene TRBJ1-5; 10 positions match TRBD1. The CDR3 length is 15 residues. CDR1 is MNHNY, CDR2 SVGAGI, per germline (reference sequence). The CDR3 region is CDSSFRQGANRPQHF. CDR3 DNA: TGTGACAGCAGTTTTCGACAGGGGGCTAATCGGCCCCAGCACTTT.

A word on this clonotype: This may stem from a read error, because a much larger clone lies one nucleotide away. This sequence joins TRBV7-9 and TRBJ2-7, with D possibly being TRBD1 (5 bases). This CDR3 is built from 14 residues. Germline V gives CDR1 SEHNR, CDR2 FQNEAQ (reference sequence). The CDR3 region is CAGSLGQGSNEQYF. The CDR3 region has the DNA TGTGCCGGCAGCTTAGGGCAGGGTTCCAACGAGCAGTACTTC.

This clonotype appeared many times. This may be a read error, as it is one base from a much larger clone. CDR3 sequence reads: CASSLMGYEQYF. For the CDR3, the DNA is TGTGCCAGCAGCTTGATGGGCTACGAGCAGTACTTC. The rearrangement links TRBV5-5 to TRBJ2-7; D is unclear. V was pared by 1 base and J by 3 bases, with 5 bases between. The germline CDR1 and CDR2 sequences are SGHKS and YYEKEE (reference sequence). The CDR3 has 12 amino acids.

This clonotype was counted many times. V and J are TRBV6-5 and TRBJ1-4, with D unresolved. Trimming removed 0 bases at V and 2 bases at J, with 4 bases between. The CDR3 is 14 residues long. Germline V gene data show CDR1 as MNHEY and CDR2 as SVGAGI. CDR3 region: CASSYSSTNEKLFF. The DNA of the CDR3 is TGTGCCAGCAGTTACTCGAGTACTAATGAAAAACTGTTTTTT.

This clonotype was counted a single time. The chain links TRBV29-1 to TRBJ1-2, with TRBD1 as a possible D gene (5 bases). CDR1 is SQVTM, CDR2 ANQGSEA, per germline. This CDR3 is built from 13 residues. CDR3: CGIEAGQDLGYTF. The CDR3, as DNA: TGCGGCATTGAAGCGGGGCAGGACCTTGGCTACACCTTC.

Of note for this clonotype: The germline gene is not matched at one end of the junction; a read error may be the cause. The chain couples TRBV5-4 to TRBJ1-6; 7 nucleotides align to TRBD1. Looked up from germline, CDR1 is SGHNT and CDR2 is YYREEE (reference sequence). The CDR3 extends over 15 amino acids. Here the CDR3 DNA reads TGTGTCAGCAGCACGCAGGGTCAGGGGGAATCACCCTTCCATTTT. Residues: CVSSTQGQGESPFHF.

V usage is TRBV29-1 and J usage is TRBJ1-1, with 7 bases lining up with TRBD1. The CDR3 is made up of 10 amino acids. Germline CDR1 and CDR2: SQVTM and ANQGSEA. CDR3 nucleotide sequence: TGCAGTGGGAAACGGACAGGAGCTTTCTTT. The encoded protein is CSGKRTGAFF.

Of note for this clonotype: The junction differs from germline at one of its ends, possibly a read error. This chain connects TRBV5-1 to TRBJ2-2; possibly TRBD1 or TRBD2 for D (6 bases each). The germline V gene has CDR1 SGHRS and CDR2 YFSETQ. The CDR3 consists of 14 residues. As DNA, the CDR3 is TGCGCCAGCAGCCCCTTATCGGGGGCCGGGGAGCTGTTATTT. As protein: CASSPLSGAGELLF.

Comment on this clonotype: Because it lacks the conserved phenylalanine or tryptophan at the end, this CDR3 is likely a read error. The J gene is TRBJ1-1, the V gene TRBV5-4; a possible D gene is TRBD1 (5 bases). Germline V gene sequence: CDR1 SGHNT, CDR2 YYREEE (reference sequence). This CDR3 region has 14 residues. The ends were cut back, 0 bases at V and 4 bases at J, with 10 bases in the middle. The DNA of the CDR3 is TGTGCCAGCAGCTTGGGAGGGGTGGTCACTGAAGCTTTCCAT. This encodes CASSLGGVVTEAFH.

Ten or more counts support this clonotype. The rearrangement joins TRBV10-3 to TRBJ2-5, with 7 positions matching TRBD2. Germline V gives CDR1 ENHRY, CDR2 SYGVKD. Losses at the gene ends were 2 bases for V and 5 bases for J; bases not matched to a gene: 5. The CDR3 has 14 residues. The CDR3 DNA reads as TGTGCCATCAGTGAGCCAGGCGGGAGCGAGACCCAGTACTTC. Translating it yields CAISEPGGSETQYF.

Of note for this clonotype: The missing conserved phenylalanine or tryptophan at the end of this CDR3 makes a read error likely. This chain joins TRBV11-1 and TRBJ1-1, with D perhaps TRBD1 (5 bases). The germline CDR1 and CDR2 sequences are SGHAT and FQDESV (reference sequence). The CDR3 runs 14 residues. The CDR3 DNA is TGTGCCAACAGCTTATATAATCGGGGACCTGAAGCTTTCCTT. It is translated as CANSLYNRGPEAFL.

This clonotype was seen just once. The chain links TRBV21-1 to TRBJ2-2. TRBV21-1 is a known pseudogene. This CDR3 is built from 11 residues. DNA of the CDR3: TGTACCAGCACCACCACCAGGGAGCCGTTTTTT. Protein product: CTSTTTREPFF.